Below, 2 T cell receptor beta chains from the same sample are listed, as sequenced in a study of response to subunit inactivated influenza vaccine. TCRdb passed the RT-PCR reads through MiXCR, listing each CDR3 protein once. The top ten clones hold roughly 11% of a sample with roughly 180,000 distinct CDR3 sequences, about a tenth of them seen once. Source: non-naive T cells sorted from PBMCs, taken on the day of vaccination. These receptors were collected from a man aged 50-59 years who received an inactivated influenza vaccine.

The chain couples TRBV3-1 to TRBJ2-3; possible D gene TRBD1, 5 bases. The CDR3 is made up of 15 amino acids. Germline-derived CDR1 and CDR2 are LGHDT and YNNKEL (reference sequence). V gave up 5 bases and J gave up 0 bases, with 12 bases separating them. The CDR3 DNA sequence: TGTGCCAGCAGCGGGTGGGGCGGTAGCACAGATACGCAGTATTTT. It yields the protein CASSGWGGSTDTQYF.

Many counts were recorded for this clonotype. The genes are TRBV5-1 and TRBJ2-2; perhaps TRBD1 as D (6 bases). This CDR3 has 17 amino acids. The germline V and J ends were trimmed by 4 bases and 1 base, with 17 bases remaining between them. Looked up from germline, CDR1 is SGHRS and CDR2 is YFSETQ. CDR3 nucleotide sequence: TGCGCCAGCAGCGGAAGTCCAGGGGCGATGAACACCGGGGAGCTGTTTTTT. Residues: CASSGSPGAMNTGELFF.